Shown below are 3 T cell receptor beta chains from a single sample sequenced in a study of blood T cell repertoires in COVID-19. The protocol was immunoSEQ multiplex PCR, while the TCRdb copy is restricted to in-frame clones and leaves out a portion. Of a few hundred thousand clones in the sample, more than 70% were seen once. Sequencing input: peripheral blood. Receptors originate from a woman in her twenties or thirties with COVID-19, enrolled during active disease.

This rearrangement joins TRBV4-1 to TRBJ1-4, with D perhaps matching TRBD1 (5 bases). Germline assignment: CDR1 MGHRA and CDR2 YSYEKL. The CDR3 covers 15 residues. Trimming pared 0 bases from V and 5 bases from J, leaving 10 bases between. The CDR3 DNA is TGCGCCAGCAGCCAAGAAGTCCGGGGGAATGAAAAACTGTTTTTT. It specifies CASSQEVRGNEKLFF.

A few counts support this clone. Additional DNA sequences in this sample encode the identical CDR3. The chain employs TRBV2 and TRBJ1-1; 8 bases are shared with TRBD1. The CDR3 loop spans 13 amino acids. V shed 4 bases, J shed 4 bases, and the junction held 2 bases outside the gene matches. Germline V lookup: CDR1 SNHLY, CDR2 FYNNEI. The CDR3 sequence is CASSGTGLTEAFF. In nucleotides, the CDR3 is TGTGCCAGCAGTGGGACAGGGCTCACTGAAGCTTTCTTT.

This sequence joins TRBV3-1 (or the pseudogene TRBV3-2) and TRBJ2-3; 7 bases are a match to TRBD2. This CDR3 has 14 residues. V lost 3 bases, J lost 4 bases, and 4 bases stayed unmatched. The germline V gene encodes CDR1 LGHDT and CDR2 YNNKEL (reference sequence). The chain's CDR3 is CASSHLSGPDTQYF. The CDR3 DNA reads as TGTGCCAGCAGCCACCTTAGCGGGCCAGATACGCAGTATTTT.